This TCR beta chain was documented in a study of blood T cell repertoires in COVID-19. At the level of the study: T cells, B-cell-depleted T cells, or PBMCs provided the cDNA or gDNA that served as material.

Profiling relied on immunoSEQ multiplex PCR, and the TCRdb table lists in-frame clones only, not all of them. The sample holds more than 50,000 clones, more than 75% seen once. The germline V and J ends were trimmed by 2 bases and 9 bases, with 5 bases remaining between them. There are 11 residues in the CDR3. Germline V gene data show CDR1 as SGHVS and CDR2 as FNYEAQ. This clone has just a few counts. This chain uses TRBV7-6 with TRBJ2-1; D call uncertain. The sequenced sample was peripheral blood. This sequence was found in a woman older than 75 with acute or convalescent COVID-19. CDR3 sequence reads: CASSLNSEQFF. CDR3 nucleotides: TGTGCCAGCAGCTTAAATAGTGAGCAGTTCTTC.